The present T cell receptor (beta chain) was sequenced within a study of T cell repertoires in cytomegalovirus infection (dated by TCRdb to between 2018 and 2020). Study-wide context: The HLA type of each donor mattered for the analysis, because public TCR beta signatures pointed to carriage of CMV infection along with the matching HLA type.

Including cysteine and phenylalanine, the CDR3 has 18 amino acids. Solely the CDR3 DNA is kept, with 54 bases framed from the first base. V and J are trimmed by 0 bases and 10 bases, and the gene matches miss 19 bases of the junction. The CDR1 and CDR2 encoded by the germline V gene are ENHRY and SYGVKD. There are many counts of this clonotype. The antigen this receptor binds is unknown. Base-call qualities are not available, and no considerably larger clone is one nucleotide away. This sample was sequenced with an Illumina HiSeq 1500. In TCRdb, the public reads were trimmed at Q25 with fastp and aligned with MiXCR, with productive beta chains retained. Every distinct CDR3 protein forms one entry, paired with its most common genes and DNA. The sample data list roughly 500,000 distinct CDR3 sequences, and 15% to 20% of these were observed just once. The ten largest clonotypes hold 20% to 30% of the sample.

Results the study describes overall, beyond this receptor: Carriers of CMV infection plus the relevant HLA type were discriminated by the cumulative frequency of public TCR beta family members in the study cohort and in an independent approximately 360-donor cohort. The ex vivo response was dominated by HLA-C-restricted CMV-specific TCR beta clonotypes, which also provided the single most frequent clonotype in two of eight donors.

Recombination joined TRBV10-3 with TRBJ2-3; the junction holds 7 bases that match TRBD2. This receptor was identified in a human donor in good health (CMV status not recorded). Some clones in this sample may be carry-over from other donors' samples. The sample comprised CD8+ T cells from PBMCs. Read as DNA, the sequence is TGTGCCATCAGTGAGTCTACTCCGCTCGCGGGAGTCCTAGAGTCGCAGTATTTT. Its amino acids are CAISESTPLAGVLESQYF.